Reported below is one TCR beta chain. There were no recent acute infections or vaccinations among the donors, who were healthy HIV-negative adults. Around 32,000 T cell genomes (about 0.3 ug DNA) went into each PBMC replicate. Unsorted PBMC DNA went through sequencing on ten immunoSEQ deep assay plates. Authors' data handling: Without quality scores, immunoSEQ junctional reads could not be filtered like full-length reads. The table came from immunoSEQ multiplex PCR; TCRdb's copy has only in-frame clones and leaves some out. V, J and clone size are taken as reported in that table, and D and trimming were inferred from the DNA itself. Seen here are roughly 500,000 clones, approximately 78% observed once, and the top ten hold 12%. These data are taken from a study of shared clonotypes between healthy human individuals. Sequencing was carried out using PBMCs. This TCR came from a woman aged 35 to 49 in good health. Some clones in this sample may be carry-over from other donors' samples.

In nucleotides, the CDR3 is TGTGCCAGCAGCGGGGCCACAGATACGCAGTATTTT. Translation: CASSGATDTQYF. This chain uses TRBV6-6 with TRBJ2-3; possibly TRBD1 or TRBD2 for D (5 bases each). V lost 6 bases to trimming and J lost 2 bases, with 6 bases between them. In germline, CDR1 is MNHNY, CDR2 SVGAGI (reference sequence). This CDR3 is 12 amino acids long.